Listed here are 31 T cell receptor beta chains from one sample, sequenced in a study of T cells in Graves' hyperthyroidism and ophthalmopathy. RNA transcripts yielded amplified TCR beta CDR3 regions. The HTBI set primed first-round TCR CDR3 RT-PCR. TCRdb re-derived calls from the multiplex PCR reads in MiXCR, one entry per CDR3 protein. Of fewer than 700,000 distinct CDR3 sequences listed, 17% were seen once; the top ten hold under 20%. Sequenced: blood. The receptors here all came from a woman under 30 with Graves' ophthalmopathy.

About this clonotype: A much larger clone lies a single base off, so this may be a read error. This chain joins TRBV7-2 and TRBJ1-5; TRBD1 aligns across 8 bases. CDR1 is SGHTA, CDR2 FQGNSA, per germline. With V trimmed by 5 bases and J by 5 bases, 8 bases remained unmatched. CDR3 size: 15 residues. This CDR3 is CASSLDRAGHQPQHF. The CDR3, as DNA: TGTGCCAGCAGCCTGGACAGGGCGGGCCATCAGCCCCAGCATTTT.

This clonotype was recorded many times. The CDR3 sequence: CASSEPRRASTDTQYF. The CDR3 DNA is TGTGCCAGCAGTGAACCGCGGCGAGCGAGCACAGATACGCAGTATTTT. The rearrangement joins TRBV2 to TRBJ2-3; D is undetermined. Trimming took 2 bases from V and 0 from J, leaving 12 bases between them. Germline V CDR1 and CDR2: SNHLY, FYNNEI. The CDR3 covers 16 residues. Using reference TRBV2 and TRBJ2-3 for the parts outside the CDR3, the full variable domain is EPEVTQTPSHQVTQMGQEVILRCVPISNHLYFYWYRQILGQKVEFLVSFYNNEISEKSEIFDDQFSVERPDGSNFTLKIRSTKLEDSAMYFCASSEPRRASTDTQYFGPGTRLTVL.

At least ten counts were recorded for this clonotype. V usage is TRBV6-5 and J usage is TRBJ1-2; the match to TRBD1 covers 7 bases. Germline V gives CDR1 MNHEY, CDR2 SVGAGI. CDR3 length equals 18 residues. After removal of 0 bases from V and 4 bases from J, the junction contained 14 bases not matched to a gene. The CDR3 DNA reads as TGTGCCAGCAGTTACTCGTGGCAGGGGGGACGGGACGGCTATGGCTACACCTTC. Protein: CASSYSWQGGRDGYGYTF.

This clonotype was picked up many times. The V gene is TRBV27, the J gene TRBJ1-4; tentatively, D is TRBD1 (6 bases). The germline V gene encodes CDR1 MNHEY and CDR2 SMNVEV (reference sequence). V was pared by 0 bases and J by 2 bases, with 22 bases between. The CDR3 is 20 residues long. CDR3 coding DNA: TGTGCCAGCAGTTTATCGGGGCTTGCCTTTAACAGGGCGACTAATGAAAAACTGTTTTTT. This gives the protein CASSLSGLAFNRATNEKLFF.

This clonotype has just a few counts. This chain uses TRBV7-9 with TRBJ2-3, with D perhaps matching TRBD2 (5 bases). The CDR3 sequence is 12 residues long. From germline, CDR1 is SEHNR and CDR2 FQNEAQ (reference sequence). V dropped 5 bases and J dropped 13 bases, with 16 bases sitting between them. CDR3 nucleotides: TGTGCCAGCAGCAAAGAGGGCTACCCGAAGTATTTT. Its protein is CASSKEGYPKYF.

This clonotype was seen more than once but under ten times. V and J are TRBV20-1 and TRBJ2-7; TRBD1 agrees at 9 bases. V trimming: 3 bases; J trimming: 5 bases; junction bases outside the gene matches: 5. Germline assignment: CDR1 DFQATT and CDR2 SNEGSKA (reference sequence). The CDR3 is 13 residues long. The DNA of the CDR3 is TGCAGTGCTAGCAGGACAGGGGTAGACGAGCAGTACTTC. It yields the protein CSASRTGVDEQYF.

This clonotype was observed a handful of times. The CDR3 loop is CASSLARDIYEQYF. Here the CDR3 DNA reads TGCGCCAGCAGCTTGGCCAGGGACATCTACGAGCAGTACTTC. The chain carries TRBV5-1 and TRBJ2-7; a weak D match, TRBD1 (6 bases). Germline assignment: CDR1 SGHRS and CDR2 YFSETQ. The CDR3 loop spans 14 amino acids. V was pared by 0 bases and J by 3 bases, with 10 bases between.

This clonotype was counted ten times or more. The chain employs TRBV20-1 and TRBJ1-1, with D perhaps TRBD1 (5 bases). This CDR3 has 11 amino acids. Trimming shortened V by 5 bases and J by 6 bases, and 10 bases separated the two germline ends. In germline, CDR1 is DFQATT, CDR2 SNEGSKA (reference sequence). The CDR3 spells CSASRGAEAFF. The DNA of the CDR3 is TGCAGTGCTTCCCGGGGCGCTGAAGCTTTCTTT.

Many counts were recorded for this clonotype. The chain links TRBV6-2 or TRBV6-3 to TRBJ2-2, with 9 nucleotides matching TRBD1. In germline, CDR1 is MNHEY, CDR2 SVGEGT. This CDR3 spans 15 amino acids. V shed 4 bases, J shed 3 bases, and the junction held 3 bases outside the gene matches. CDR3 in amino acids: CASSLTGGYTGELFF. In nucleotides, the CDR3 is TGTGCCAGCAGTTTAACAGGGGGCTACACCGGGGAGCTGTTTTTT.

This clonotype was observed at least ten times. The chain has TRBV29-1 and TRBJ1-1; no clear D. The V end lost 6 bases, the J end lost 1 base, and 9 bases lay between the germline ends. This CDR3 region has 12 residues. Germline V gives CDR1 SQVTM, CDR2 ANQGSEA. In DNA form, the CDR3 reads TGCAGCGTCCCAGCACCGAACACTGAAGCTTTCTTT. It specifies CSVPAPNTEAFF. Filled out from reference TRBV29-1 and TRBJ1-1, the complete variable domain reads SAVISQKPSRDICQRGTSLTIQCQVDSQVTMMFWYRQQPGQSLTLIATANQGSEATYESGFVIDKFPISRPNLTFSTLTVSNMSPEDSSIYLCSVPAPNTEAFFGQGTRLTVV.

The J gene is TRBJ2-1, the V gene TRBV27; 8 positions agree with TRBD2. V lost 8 bases, J lost 0 bases, and 3 bases stayed unmatched. Looked up from germline, CDR1 is MNHEY and CDR2 is SMNVEV (reference sequence). This CDR3 is 14 amino acids long. The CDR3 loop is CASGSGSSYNEQFF. CDR3 nucleotides: TGTGCCAGCGGAAGCGGGAGCTCCTACAATGAGCAGTTCTTC.

This chain uses TRBV2 with TRBJ1-4, with D possibly matching TRBD1 (6 bases). CDR1 and CDR2 from the germline V gene are SNHLY and FYNNEI. V gave up 7 bases and J gave up 2 bases, with 11 bases separating them. This CDR3 region has 14 residues. CDR3 in DNA: TGTGCCAGCAACTCTGGACAGACTAATGAAAAACTGTTTTTT. Translated: CASNSGQTNEKLFF.

This clonotype showed up many times. The chain is built from TRBV20-1 and TRBJ1-5; no definite D call. This CDR3 comprises 13 residues. The germline gives CDR1 DFQATT, CDR2 SNEGSKA (reference sequence). V lost 1 base, J lost 3 bases, and 7 bases lay in between. CDR3: CSARGQNNQPQHF. CDR3 nucleotide sequence: TGCAGTGCTAGAGGACAAAACAATCAGCCCCAGCATTTT.

This clonotype was seen at least ten times. The chain links TRBV30 to TRBJ1-1; 8 bases are a match to TRBD1. V was pared by 0 bases and J by 1 base, with 7 bases of the junction left unmatched. CDR3 size: 16 residues. The V gene's germline CDR1 is GTSNPN and CDR2 SVGIG (reference sequence). CDR3 nucleotide sequence: TGTGCCTGGAGTGTACAAGGCAGGGGGCAGAACACTGAAGCTTTCTTT. It codes for CAWSVQGRGQNTEAFF.

The J gene is TRBJ1-1, the V gene TRBV29-1; D ambiguous. The V gene's germline CDR1 is SQVTM and CDR2 ANQGSEA. Trimming took 0 bases from V and 0 from J, leaving 5 bases between them. The CDR3 covers 13 residues. In DNA form, the CDR3 reads TGCAGCGTTGAAGAGGGGATGAACACTGAAGCTTTCTTT. It encodes CSVEEGMNTEAFF.

This clonotype came up many times. The chain is built from TRBV2 and TRBJ1-6; the D is unclear. CDR1 is SNHLY, CDR2 FYNNEI, per germline. The CDR3 has 14 amino acids. V lost 3 bases and J 6 bases, leaving 9 bases between the germline ends. For the CDR3, the DNA is TGTGCCAGCAGTGATAACGACGGTAATTCACCCCTCCACTTT. Its protein is CASSDNDGNSPLHF.

This clonotype was found many times. This chain joins TRBV28 and TRBJ2-1; TRBD1 matches at 11 bases. J gave up 11 bases and V 3 bases, and 12 bases lay outside the gene matches. The CDR3 spans 16 residues. Germline V gene lookup returns CDR1 MDHEN and CDR2 SYDVKM. CDR3 bases: TGTGCCAGCAGTTTTTCAGCTAGCGGGACAGGGGGGAAGCAGTTCTTC. Residues: CASSFSASGTGGKQFF.

The chain is built from TRBV9 and TRBJ1-1; maybe TRBD1 (6 bases). This CDR3 contains 18 residues. Germline CDR1 SGDLS, CDR2 YYNGEE. V was trimmed by 0 bases and J by 1 base, leaving 19 bases between them. The chain's CDR3 is CASSVGVAKSTGNTEAFF. In DNA form, the CDR3 reads TGTGCCAGCAGCGTAGGAGTTGCCAAATCGACAGGGAACACTGAAGCTTTCTTT.

The chain links TRBV29-1 to TRBJ2-1; TRBD2 matches 7 bases. This CDR3 comprises 15 residues. The V gene's germline CDR1 is SQVTM and CDR2 ANQGSEA. J was trimmed by 0 bases and V by 8 bases; bases with no gene match: 10. This CDR3 reads CSFRPRGVSYNEQFF. The CDR3 DNA follows: TGCAGCTTCCGACCCCGGGGGGTCTCCTACAATGAGCAGTTCTTC.

The sample holds a few counts of this clonotype. The chain couples TRBV9 to TRBJ2-1; D perhaps matches TRBD1 (6 bases). The CDR3 is 15 amino acids. The V gene's germline CDR1 is SGDLS and CDR2 YYNGEE. Trimming left V 0 bases short and J 9 bases short, with 16 bases between. CDR3 amino acids: CASSVGRGAQGEQFF. CDR3 DNA: TGTGCCAGCAGCGTAGGCAGGGGAGCCCAAGGTGAGCAGTTCTTC.

This clonotype was detected many times. The V call is TRBV27, the J call TRBJ1-6; D ambiguous. Per the germline V gene, CDR1 is MNHEY and CDR2 is SMNVEV (reference sequence). This CDR3 region has 16 residues. Trimming cost V 5 bases and J 9 bases, with 20 bases left between them. CDR3 in amino acids: CASSTYFRSVGSPLHF. DNA of the CDR3: TGTGCCAGCAGTACTTATTTCCGTAGTGTTGGTTCACCCCTCCACTTT.

In its sample, this clonotype was seen many times. V is TRBV20-1 and J is TRBJ2-5; TRBD1 might be the D (5 bases). The CDR3 runs 11 residues. Between the trimmed V and J ends, which lost 3 bases and 5 bases, there was a span of 7 bases. Germline V gene sequence: CDR1 DFQATT, CDR2 SNEGSKA (reference sequence). CDR3 region: CSASPGETQYF. As DNA, the CDR3 is TGCAGTGCTAGTCCAGGGGAGACCCAGTACTTC.

This clonotype was seen many times. The rearrangement joins TRBV2 to TRBJ1-2; 10 bases are a match to TRBD1. In germline, CDR1 is SNHLY, CDR2 FYNNEI. This CDR3 is built from 14 residues. V lost 3 bases and J lost 7; bases outside the gene matches: 5. For the CDR3, the DNA is TGTGCCAGCAGTGAGGACAGGGGGGTCTTTGGCTACACCTTC. Protein sequence: CASSEDRGVFGYTF.

The genes are TRBV19 and TRBJ2-6; D not certain. The V gene's germline CDR1 is LNHDA and CDR2 SQIVND (reference sequence). CDR3 length: 15 amino acids. Trimming stripped 3 bases from V and 4 bases from J, with 10 bases between. CDR3 residues: CASSIQGTGANVLTF. CDR3 in DNA: TGTGCCAGTAGTATTCAAGGCACGGGGGCCAACGTCCTGACTTTC.

The V call is TRBV11-2, the J call TRBJ2-3; the D gene could be TRBD1 or TRBD2 (6 bases each). Trimming shortened V by 6 bases and J by 3 bases, and 22 bases separated the two germline ends. The CDR3 has 17 residues. Germline-derived CDR1 and CDR2 are SGHAT and FQNNGV. CDR3 DNA: TGTGCCAGCAGTCCCTTTGGGGGGCGGGAACGGACAGATACGCAGTATTTT. Amino acids: CASSPFGGRERTDTQYF.

This clonotype has at least ten counts. CDR3 sequence reads: CASSEYNANSPLHF. CDR3 DNA: TGTGCCAGCAGTGAATACAACGCGAATTCACCCCTCCACTTT. This chain joins TRBV2 and TRBJ1-6, with no clear D. Germline assignment: CDR1 SNHLY and CDR2 FYNNEI. The CDR3 extends over 14 amino acids. Trimming pared 2 bases from V and 7 bases from J, leaving 9 bases between.

This clonotype appeared many times. The chain recombines TRBV30 with TRBJ2-5; D is possibly TRBD2 (5 bases). This CDR3 is built from 13 residues. Germline V CDR1 and CDR2: GTSNPN, SVGIG (reference sequence). Trimming stripped 3 bases from V and 2 bases from J, with 10 bases between. The CDR3 DNA reads as TGTGCCTGGAGCGGGATAGAACAAGAGACCCAGTACTTC. It is translated as CAWSGIEQETQYF.

This clonotype was counted at least ten times. The chain carries TRBV5-6 and TRBJ2-1, with no clear D. Trimming took 1 base from V and 9 from J, leaving 8 bases between them. CDR1 and CDR2 from the germline V gene are SGHDT and YYEEEE. There are 12 residues in the CDR3. The CDR3 sequence is CASSLPGFEQFF. As DNA, the CDR3 is TGTGCCAGCAGCTTGCCCGGTTTTGAGCAGTTCTTC.

This clonotype was detected many times. The CDR3 region is CASSRTNRRPSSYEQYF. CDR3 in DNA: TGTGCCAGCAGTCGGACTAACAGGCGGCCTTCATCCTACGAGCAGTACTTC. The chain combines TRBV28 with TRBJ2-7, with TRBD2 as a possible D gene (6 bases). Per the germline V gene, CDR1 is MDHEN and CDR2 is SYDVKM. The CDR3 totals 17 residues. The germline V and J ends were trimmed by 5 bases and 1 base, with 21 bases remaining between them.

The chain combines TRBV5-1 with TRBJ2-2; a weak D match, TRBD2 (5 bases). The ends were cut back, 5 bases at V and 5 bases at J, with 19 bases in the middle. The CDR3 totals 16 residues. Germline loops: CDR1 SGHRS, CDR2 YFSETQ. In DNA form, the CDR3 reads TGCGCCAGCAGGAGCTGGGAGATCCGTTCGACCGGGGAGCTGTTTTTT. Its protein is CASRSWEIRSTGELFF.

V usage is TRBV9 and J usage is TRBJ2-7, with D perhaps matching TRBD1 or TRBD2 (6 bases each). CDR1 SGDLS and CDR2 YYNGEE come from the germline V gene. The CDR3 runs 11 residues. The V end was cut by 3 bases, the J end by 10 bases, with 11 bases between. CDR3 region: CASSEGGRQYF. DNA of the CDR3: TGTGCCAGCAGCGAGGGGGGCCGACAGTACTTC.